Each of the 6 T cell receptor beta chains below was sequenced from the same sample in a study of CD8 T cells in Susac syndrome. When the RNA was reverse transcribed, random hexamers were used with an input of roughly 0.5 to 1 ug. TCRdb passed the immunoSEQ multiplex PCR reads through MiXCR, listing each CDR3 protein once. The data show roughly 180,000 distinct CDR3 sequences, over 85% seen once. The source material was CD4+ T cells from PBMCs. The source is a human donor in good health.

CDR3 sequence reads: CSAAEQEGFSYGYTF. Here the CDR3 DNA reads TGCAGCGCAGCGGAACAGGAAGGCTTCTCCTATGGCTACACCTTC. The J gene is TRBJ1-2, the V gene TRBV29-1, with D perhaps TRBD1 (5 bases). Germline V gene sequence: CDR1 SQVTM, CDR2 ANQGSEA. V lost 7 bases, J lost 4 bases, and 22 bases lay in between. The CDR3 runs 15 residues. Complete variable domain (other parts from reference TRBV29-1 and TRBJ1-2): SAVISQKPSRDICQRGTSLTIQCQVDSQVTMMFWYRQQPGQSLTLIATANQGSEATYESGFVIDKFPISRPNLTFSTLTVSNMSPEDSSIYLCSAAEQEGFSYGYTFGSGTRLTVV.

The chain combines TRBV3-1 with TRBJ2-1, with 7 bases matching TRBD2. CDR3 size: 14 residues. The V segment lost 2 bases and the J segment 9 bases; nucleotides outside the gene matches: 7. Germline assignment: CDR1 LGHDT and CDR2 YNNKEL (reference sequence). The CDR3 nucleotides are TGTGCCAGCAGCCAAAGCGGGAAGGGTTCTGAGCAGTTCTTC. Its translation: CASSQSGKGSEQFF.

This clonotype was counted a few times. The chain is built from TRBV5-4 and TRBJ2-5; TRBD2 matches 11 bases. This CDR3 contains 14 residues. Germline trimming cut 3 bases from V and 3 bases from J; bases unmatched to any gene: 1. Germline V CDR1 and CDR2: SGHNT, YYREEE (reference sequence). CDR3 sequence: CASSSGLAEETQYF. In DNA form, the CDR3 reads TGTGCCAGCAGCTCGGGACTAGCGGAAGAGACCCAGTACTTC.

This sequence joins TRBV19 and TRBJ1-1; possibly TRBD1 for D (5 bases). Trimming took 8 bases from V and 10 from J, leaving 14 bases between them. The CDR3 is 11 amino acids. Germline assignment: CDR1 LNHDA and CDR2 SQIVND (reference sequence). This CDR3 is CASGDFPGAFF. CDR3 sequence (DNA): TGTGCCAGTGGGGACTTCCCCGGAGCTTTCTTT.

The V and J genes are TRBV30 and TRBJ2-2; 8 bases map to TRBD1. The CDR3 is 13 amino acids. With V trimmed by 3 bases and J by 5 bases, 2 bases remained unmatched. CDR1 and CDR2 (germline): GTSNPN, SVGIG (reference sequence). The CDR3 spells CAWSHRGTGELFF. As DNA, the CDR3 is TGTGCCTGGAGCCACAGGGGGACCGGGGAGCTGTTTTTT.

CDR3 coding DNA: TGTGCCAGCAGCCCGCCGGGGCAGTCGAACACCGGGGAGCTGTTTTTT. This translates into CASSPPGQSNTGELFF. The chain carries TRBV11-2 and TRBJ2-2, with D perhaps being TRBD1 or TRBD2 (5 bases each). This CDR3 spans 16 amino acids. The V end was cut by 5 bases, the J end by 0 bases, with 13 bases between. Per germline, CDR1 SGHAT and CDR2 FQNNGV.